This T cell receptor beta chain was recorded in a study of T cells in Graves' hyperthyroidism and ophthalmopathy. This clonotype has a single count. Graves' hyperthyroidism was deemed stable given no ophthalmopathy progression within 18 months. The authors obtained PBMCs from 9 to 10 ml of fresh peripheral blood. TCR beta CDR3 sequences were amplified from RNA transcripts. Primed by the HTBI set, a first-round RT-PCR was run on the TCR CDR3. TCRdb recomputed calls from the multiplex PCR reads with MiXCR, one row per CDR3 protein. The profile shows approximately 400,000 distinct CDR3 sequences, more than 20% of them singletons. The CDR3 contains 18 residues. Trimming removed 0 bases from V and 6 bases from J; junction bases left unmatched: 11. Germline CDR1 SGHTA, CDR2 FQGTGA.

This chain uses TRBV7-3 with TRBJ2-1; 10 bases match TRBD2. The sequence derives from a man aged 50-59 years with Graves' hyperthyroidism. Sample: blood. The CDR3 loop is CASSLTFTSGEGLNEQFF. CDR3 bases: TGTGCCAGCAGCTTAACGTTTACTAGCGGGGAGGGGCTCAATGAGCAGTTCTTC.